This TCR beta chain is drawn from a study of tumor and adjacent non-tumor tissue in lung cancer. The template was RNA from unsorted bulk tissue. The library came from three nested PCR rounds adapted from ARM-PCR protocols. TCRdb called the multiplex PCR reads again in MiXCR, with one record for every CDR3 protein. Of some 90,000 distinct CDR3 sequences in the sample, roughly 62% are singletons; the top ten hold roughly 15%. CDR3 size: 15 residues. Trimming took 5 bases from V and 5 from J, leaving 21 bases between them. CDR1 SQVTM and CDR2 ANQGSEA come from the germline V gene. The chain uses TRBV29-1 and TRBJ1-1, with D tentatively TRBD1 (6 bases). Sequencing used lung tumor tissue. This clonotype originated in a man aged 65 to 79 with non-small cell lung cancer. The CDR3 DNA is TGCAGCGTTATAACGGTAGGGGGATGGAAGACTGAAGCTTTCTTT. This sequence encodes CSVITVGGWKTEAFF.